A single sample gave rise to the 28 T cell receptor beta chains below, sequenced in a study of beta chain features in type 1 diabetes. Of the isolated RNA, all was reverse transcribed, and so the sequenced material was expressed TCRB transcripts. Sequencing used immunoSEQ multiplex PCR; TCRdb keeps in-frame clones, though not all of them. The sample lists approximately 470,000 clones, approximately 28% occurring once. Sequencing was done on a sample of naive CD4+ T cells from blood. The receptors come from a young man in good health.

This clone came up a few times. The chain links TRBV29-1 to TRBJ2-1; the D gene could be TRBD1 or TRBD2 (5 bases each). Trimming left V 8 bases short and J 12 bases short, with 20 bases between. CDR1 and CDR2 from the germline V gene are SQVTM and ANQGSEA. The CDR3 spans 12 residues. CDR3 protein: CSTPVGGRGQFF. In DNA, the CDR3 is TGCAGCACCCCAGTTGGGGGTAGGGGGCAGTTCTTC.

The J gene is TRBJ2-1, the V gene TRBV6-1; D not resolved. The CDR3 is 13 amino acids. Trimming cost V 2 bases and J 9 bases, with 11 bases left between them. Per the germline V gene, CDR1 is MNHNS and CDR2 is SASEGT. CDR3 in amino acids: CASSESSILEQFF. The CDR3, as DNA: TGTGCCAGCAGTGAATCGTCCATTCTTGAGCAGTTCTTC.

This clone has a handful of counts. The V gene is TRBV29-1, the J gene TRBJ2-7; 7 nucleotides line up with TRBD1. Germline CDR1 and CDR2: SQVTM and ANQGSEA. The CDR3 length is 12 residues. V was clipped by 5 bases and J by 10 bases; unmatched bases: 11. DNA for the CDR3: TGCAGCGTTACCGAATCGCGGACAGGACAGTACTTC. As protein: CSVTESRTGQYF.

This chain links TRBV30 with TRBJ1-1; D possibly corresponds to TRBD1 (6 bases). Germline V CDR1 and CDR2: GTSNPN, SVGIG (reference sequence). CDR3 length: 17 residues. Trimming pared 0 bases from V and 7 bases from J, leaving 24 bases between. The chain's CDR3 is CAWSVWAGNWEGGEAFF. The CDR3 DNA reads TGTGCCTGGAGTGTATGGGCCGGGAATTGGGAAGGGGGTGAAGCTTTCTTT.

This chain uses TRBV7-2 with TRBJ1-1; the D gene is possibly TRBD1 (5 bases). Looked up from germline, CDR1 is SGHTA and CDR2 is FQGNSA. V dropped 6 bases and J dropped 6 bases, with 17 bases sitting between them. There are 14 residues in the CDR3. The CDR3 DNA sequence: TGTGCCAGCAGTTCGACAACCTGGGGGGCTGAAGCTTTCTTT. It translates to CASSSTTWGAEAFF. The complete variable domain, with remaining parts taken from reference TRBV7-2 and TRBJ1-1, reads GAGVSQSPSNKVTEKGKDVELRCDPISGHTALYWYRQSLGQGLEFLIYFQGNSAPDKSGLPSDRFSAERTGGSVSTLTIQRTQQEDSAVYLCASSSTTWGAEAFFGQGTRLTVV.

This clone has a handful of counts. The genes are TRBV6-5 and TRBJ1-1; possibly TRBD1 for D (5 bases). CDR3 length: 14 residues. The germline CDR1 and CDR2 sequences are MNHEY and SVGAGI. Trimming stripped 0 bases from V and 4 bases from J, with 9 bases between. CDR3 protein: CASSYSSGSTEAFF. CDR3 sequence (DNA): TGTGCCAGCAGTTACTCTTCAGGGAGCACTGAAGCTTTCTTT.

V is TRBV6-6 and J is TRBJ2-7; D is unresolved. The germline V gene has CDR1 MNHNY and CDR2 SVGAGI (reference sequence). V gave up 8 bases and J gave up 3 bases, with 11 bases separating them. The CDR3 is 12 amino acids. The CDR3 loop reads CASSTYGYEQYF. DNA of the CDR3: TGTGCCAGCTCGACTTACGGCTACGAGCAGTACTTC.

This clone turned up a few times. The rearrangement joins TRBV19 to TRBJ2-5; 8 bases align to TRBD2. CDR1 is LNHDA and CDR2 is SQIVND in the germline V gene (reference sequence). The junction had 2 bases not matched to a gene; V was cut back by 3 bases and J by 2 bases. The CDR3 extends over 14 amino acids. CDR3 nucleotide sequence: TGTGCCAGTAGTATTGGGACTAGTCAAGAGACCCAGTACTTC. Translation: CASSIGTSQETQYF.

V and J are TRBV7-2 and TRBJ2-3; perhaps TRBD2 as D (5 bases). Germline assignment: CDR1 SGHTA and CDR2 FQGNSA. V lost 6 bases, J lost 0 bases, and 10 bases lay in between. The CDR3 contains 14 residues. CDR3 residues: CASSWGASTDTQYF. The CDR3 DNA sequence: TGTGCCAGCAGTTGGGGAGCGAGCACAGATACGCAGTATTTT.

This clone was picked up a small number of times. This chain links TRBV7-9 with TRBJ2-3, with TRBD1 as a possible D gene (5 bases). The V end lost 5 bases, the J end lost 1 base, and 10 bases lay between the germline ends. Germline-derived CDR1 and CDR2 are SEHNR and FQNEAQ (reference sequence). The CDR3 spans 14 residues. The CDR3 region has the DNA TGTGCCAGCAGCCGGACACGACGCACAGATACGCAGTATTTT. Encoded protein: CASSRTRRTDTQYF.

This clone appeared a few times. This sequence joins TRBV5-1 and TRBJ1-4; maybe TRBD1 (5 bases). The V end lost 0 bases, the J end lost 2 bases, and 8 bases lay between the germline ends. Germline CDR1 SGHRS, CDR2 YFSETQ. The CDR3 covers 15 residues. The CDR3 spells CASSLDAGTNEKLFF. The CDR3 nucleotides are TGCGCCAGCAGCTTGGACGCAGGGACTAATGAAAAACTGTTTTTT.

This clone was found a few times. The chain links TRBV29-1 to TRBJ1-1; possible D gene TRBD1, 6 bases. V lost 6 bases, J lost 4 bases, and 18 bases lay in between. The CDR3 length is 14 residues. Germline V CDR1 and CDR2: SQVTM, ANQGSEA. Here the CDR3 reads CSVSAQGGGTEAFF. In DNA, the CDR3 is TGCAGCGTGAGCGCACAGGGTGGGGGCACTGAAGCTTTCTTT.

V gene TRBV6-5 combines with J gene TRBJ2-7, with D perhaps assigned TRBD1 or TRBD2 (5 bases each). V lost 2 bases and J lost 0, with 11 bases in between. Germline values: CDR1 MNHEY, CDR2 SVGAGI. This CDR3 has 15 amino acids. The CDR3 DNA follows: TGTGCCAGCAGTTACCGAGAGGGGAGCTCCTACGAGCAGTACTTC. Amino acid sequence: CASSYREGSSYEQYF.

The gene calls are TRBV7-2 and TRBJ1-1, with a weak D call TRBD1 (5 bases). The V end lost 2 bases, the J end lost 4 bases, and 8 bases lay between the germline ends. The length of the CDR3 is 13 residues. The germline gives CDR1 SGHTA, CDR2 FQGNSA. CDR3 sequence: CASSLRQITEAFF. The CDR3 coding sequence is TGTGCCAGCAGCTTACGACAGATCACTGAAGCTTTCTTT.

The chain's CDR3 is CASNSGQYNEQFF. The CDR3 DNA follows: TGTGCCAGCAACTCCGGACAATACAATGAGCAGTTCTTC. The chain carries TRBV4-2 and TRBJ2-1; TRBD1 is a possible D gene (5 bases). This CDR3 is built from 13 residues. V lost 7 bases and J lost 4, with 11 bases in between. The germline V gene encodes CDR1 LGHNA and CDR2 YNFKEQ.

This clone was recorded a few times. V gene TRBV7-2 combines with J gene TRBJ2-4; no definite D call. Germline V lookup: CDR1 SGHTA, CDR2 FQGNSA. V gave up 5 bases and J gave up 0 bases, with 8 bases separating them. This CDR3 comprises 14 residues. CDR3 loop: CASSLEIAKNIQYF. The CDR3 bases are TGTGCCAGCAGCCTCGAGATAGCCAAAAACATTCAGTACTTC.

This clone was seen more than once but under ten times. The chain is built from TRBV29-1 and TRBJ2-1; TRBD1 might be the D (6 bases). The CDR3 totals 16 residues. Per the germline V gene, CDR1 is SQVTM and CDR2 is ANQGSEA. The V gene lost 3 bases and the J gene lost 0 bases, with 15 bases spanning the gap. The CDR3 coding sequence is TGCAGCGTTGACCAAGGGACACGTCGCTCCTACAATGAGCAGTTCTTC. Amino acids: CSVDQGTRRSYNEQFF.

V and J are TRBV28 and TRBJ1-2; weak D call: TRBD1 (6 bases). There are 13 residues in the CDR3. Germline V gene sequence: CDR1 MDHEN, CDR2 SYDVKM. Between the trimmed V and J ends, which lost 6 bases and 8 bases, there was a span of 16 bases. In nucleotides, the CDR3 is TGTGCCAGCAGACCCGACAGGATCGGGGGCTACACCTTC. It translates to CASRPDRIGGYTF.

The CDR3 loop reads CSARIHNEQFF. The CDR3 bases are TGCAGTGCTAGGATCCACAATGAGCAGTTCTTC. This rearrangement joins TRBV20-1 to TRBJ2-1; D gene ambiguous. The CDR3 sequence is 11 residues long. CDR1 is DFQATT, CDR2 SNEGSKA, per germline (reference sequence). Trimming took 3 bases from V and 5 from J, leaving 5 bases between them.

This sequence joins TRBV28 and TRBJ2-1, with 7 nucleotides matching TRBD2. CDR3 length equals 17 residues. V lost 5 bases, J lost 6 bases, and 16 bases stayed unmatched. Germline CDR1 MDHEN, CDR2 SYDVKM. For the CDR3, the DNA is TGTGCCAGCAGTCCCTCCTCGTGGAGCGGGACGGGCAATGAGCAGTTCTTC. It encodes CASSPSSWSGTGNEQFF.

The chain combines TRBV5-1 with TRBJ2-1; 8 bases align to TRBD2. This CDR3 is 15 amino acids long. Germline loops: CDR1 SGHRS, CDR2 YFSETQ. V shed 2 bases and J 3 bases; nucleotides not matched to a gene: 4. The CDR3, as DNA: TGCGCCAGCAGCTTAGCGGGAGTGGGCTACAATGAGCAGTTCTTC. Amino acid sequence: CASSLAGVGYNEQFF.

V gene TRBV5-4 combines with J gene TRBJ2-7; tentative D call: TRBD1 (6 bases). The CDR3 has 15 residues. Germline assignment: CDR1 SGHNT and CDR2 YYREEE (reference sequence). With 0 bases removed from V and 3 bases from J, the gap between germline ends came to 13 bases. CDR3 loop: CASSLGTASLYEQYF. The CDR3 nucleotides are TGTGCCAGCAGCTTGGGGACAGCAAGCCTCTACGAGCAGTACTTC.

This clone was found a few times. This chain links TRBV18 with TRBJ2-3; D remains ambiguous. V shed 4 bases and J shed 2 bases, with 10 bases lying between them. CDR3 length: 14 residues. Per germline, CDR1 KGHSH and CDR2 LQKENI. In nucleotides, the CDR3 is TGTGCCAGCTCACTTACACCCTCCACAGATACGCAGTATTTT. Protein: CASSLTPSTDTQYF.

This clone was found a few times. This chain joins TRBV29-1 and TRBJ2-5; D may be TRBD1 (5 bases). Trimming took off 7 bases at V and 1 base at J, with 10 bases between the two ends. The CDR3 extends over 12 amino acids. Germline V lookup: CDR1 SQVTM, CDR2 ANQGSEA. The DNA of the CDR3 is TGCAGCGCCCTGACAGTCCAAGAGACCCAGTACTTC. It translates to CSALTVQETQYF.

In this sample, this clone turned up a few times. V gene TRBV19 combines with J gene TRBJ2-7; 12 bases match TRBD1. Per germline, CDR1 LNHDA and CDR2 SQIVND (reference sequence). V trimming: 1 base; J trimming: 4 bases; junction bases outside the gene matches: 5. The CDR3 has 16 residues. CDR3 coding DNA: TGTGCCAGTAGTATAGTGCCGGGACAGGGGGCGTACGAGCAGTACTTC. As protein: CASSIVPGQGAYEQYF.

A few counts support this clone. The chain is built from TRBV4-2 and TRBJ2-7; D tentatively reads TRBD1 or TRBD2 (5 bases each). This CDR3 contains 16 residues. Trimming cost V 0 bases and J 5 bases, with 17 bases left between them. Germline loops: CDR1 LGHNA, CDR2 YNFKEQ. As DNA, the CDR3 is TGTGCCAGCAGCCAAGATGTGGGGGAAGGTTTCGACGAGCAGTACTTC. This translates into CASSQDVGEGFDEQYF.

This clone was detected a few times. The J gene is TRBJ2-5, the V gene TRBV30; tentative D call: TRBD1 (6 bases). The germline gives CDR1 GTSNPN, CDR2 SVGIG (reference sequence). This CDR3 spans 13 amino acids. Deletions cut 4 bases from V and 4 bases from J, with 13 bases between. CDR3 DNA: TGTGCCTGGACGGTCGGGACAACAGAGACCCAGTACTTC. It translates to CAWTVGTTETQYF.

This rearrangement joins TRBV27 to TRBJ2-3; no definite D call. The CDR3 covers 13 residues. The germline CDR1 and CDR2 sequences are MNHEY and SMNVEV (reference sequence). The ends were cut back, 1 base at V and 6 bases at J, with 8 bases in the middle. The CDR3 coding sequence is TGTGCCAGCAGTTTATGGCTAGAGGATACGCAGTATTTT. Amino acid sequence: CASSLWLEDTQYF.